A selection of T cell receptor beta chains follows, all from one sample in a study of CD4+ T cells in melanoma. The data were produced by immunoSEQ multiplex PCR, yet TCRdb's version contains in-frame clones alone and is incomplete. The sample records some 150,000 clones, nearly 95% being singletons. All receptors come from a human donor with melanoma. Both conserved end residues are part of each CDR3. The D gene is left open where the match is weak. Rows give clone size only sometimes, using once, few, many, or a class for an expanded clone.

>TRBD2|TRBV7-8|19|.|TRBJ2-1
CASSSTSASGVGAGNEQFF
TGTGCCAGCAGCTCCACGTCGGCTAGCGGGGTAGGGGCAGGGAATGAGCAGTTCTTC
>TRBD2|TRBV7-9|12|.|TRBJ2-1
CASSLVGGEQFF
TGTGCCAGCAGCTTAGTCGGGGGGGAGCAGTTCTTC
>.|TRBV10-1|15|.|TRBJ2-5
CASSPRRSVSETQYF
TGCGCCAGCAGTCCAAGACGGTCCGTTTCGGAGACCCAGTACTTC
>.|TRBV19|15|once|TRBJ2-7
CAILEEGQGRYEQYF
TGTGCCATCCTAGAGGAGGGGCAGGGACGGTACGAGCAGTACTTC
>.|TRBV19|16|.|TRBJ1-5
CASSMLGAAGNQPQHF
TGTGCCAGTAGTATGCTCGGGGCCGCGGGCAATCAGCCCCAGCATTTT
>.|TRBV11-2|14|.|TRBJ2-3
CASSPPGPPPAQYF
TGTGCCAGCTCCCCTCCCGGCCCGCCCCCCGCGCAGTATTTT
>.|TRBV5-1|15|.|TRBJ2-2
CASSLAGLSSGELFF
TGCGCCAGCAGCTTGGCGGGGTTGTCATCCGGGGAGCTGTTTTTT
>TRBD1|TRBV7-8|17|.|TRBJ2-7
CASSWGTGRPGGYEQYF
TGTGCCAGCAGCTGGGGGACAGGGCGTCCCGGGGGCTACGAGCAGTACTTC
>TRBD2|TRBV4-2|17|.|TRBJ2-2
CASSQEASGGRNGELFF
TGTGCCAGCAGCCAAGAGGCTAGCGGGGGACGAAACGGGGAGCTGTTTTTT
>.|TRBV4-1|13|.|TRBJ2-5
CASRQNFEETQYF
TGCGCCAGCAGACAGAACTTTGAAGAGACCCAGTACTTC
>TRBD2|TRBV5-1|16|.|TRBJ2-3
CASRAQERGVTDTQYF
TGCGCCAGCAGGGCCCAGGAGCGGGGTGTCACAGATACGCAGTATTTT